The rows below give T cell receptor beta chains drawn from one sample of a study of T-cell reconstitution after alpha-beta-depleted transplantation in children. TCRdb redid the calling of the PCR reads with MiXCR, one entry per CDR3 protein. The sample includes about 610,000 distinct CDR3 sequences, more than 9% seen only once; the top ten take less than 5%. The material sequenced was PBMCs from the stem cell graft donor, taken from the stem cell graft. All receptors derive from a human donor who donated a stem cell graft to a child with acute myeloid leukemia. CDR3s include the opening cysteine and the closing phenylalanine or tryptophan. The order of the fields is clone size, J gene, V gene, D gene, CDR3 protein, CDR3 DNA. D genes are given only for firm matches. Clone size is shown for a subset of rows, as once, few, many or a class of expanded clone.

>-|TRBJ2-1|TRBV20-1|-
CSAALFKRDTYNEQFF
TGCAGTGCTGCCCTATTCAAGCGGGACACCTACAATGAGCAGTTCTTC
>many|TRBJ2-3|TRBV7-2|-
CASSLALGLATQYF
TGTGCCAGCAGCTTAGCGCTTGGGCTAGCGACGCAGTATTTT
>many|TRBJ2-1|TRBV7-3|TRBD2
CASSSFLAGGGDEQFF
TGTGCCAGCAGCTCATTCTTAGCGGGAGGTGGAGATGAGCAGTTCTTC
>few|TRBJ1-1|TRBV29-1|-
CSVVNTEAFF
TGCAGCGTTGTCAACACTGAAGCTTTCTTT
>-|TRBJ2-5|TRBV24-1|-
CATSDPTGLEETQYF
TGTGCCACCAGTGATCCCACTGGGCTCGAAGAGACCCAGTACTTC
>few|TRBJ2-5|TRBV27|TRBD2
CASSFRWTSETQYF
TGTGCCAGCAGTTTTCGCTGGACTAGCGAGACCCAGTACTTC
>-|TRBJ1-4|TRBV7-2|-
CASSRYRGEKLFF
TGTGCCAGCAGCCGGTATCGCGGTGAAAAACTGTTTTTT
>few|TRBJ2-7|TRBV18|-
CASSPAQGTTYEQYF
TGTGCCAGCTCACCCGCACAGGGTACTACCTACGAGCAGTACTTC
>-|TRBJ2-3|TRBV6-5|-
CASSYSTGTDTQYF
TGTGCCAGCAGTTACTCCACAGGGACAGATACGCAGTATTTT
>-|TRBJ2-7|TRBV10-3|TRBD1
CAIRVGTAAYEQYF
TGTGCCATCAGGGTAGGGACAGCGGCCTACGAGCAGTACTTC
>few|TRBJ2-1|TRBV5-1|TRBD1
CASSLTGVGWDNEQFF
TGCGCCAGCAGCTTGACAGGGGTCGGGTGGGACAATGAGCAGTTCTTC
>few|TRBJ2-3|TRBV24-1|-
CATSDLASDTQYF
TGTGCCACCAGTGATTTAGCTTCGGATACGCAGTATTTT
>few|TRBJ2-4|TRBV5-5|-
CASSSLGGAKNIQYF
TGTGCCAGCAGCTCCCTCGGGGGTGCCAAAAACATTCAGTACTTC
>few|TRBJ2-1|TRBV20-1|TRBD2
CSARVGLAGGPISYNEQFF
TGCAGTGCTAGAGTCGGACTAGCGGGAGGGCCCATCTCCTACAATGAGCAGTTCTTC
>many|TRBJ1-5|TRBV6-4|-
CASSPRGGRNQPQHF
TGTGCCAGCAGTCCCAGGGGTGGGCGCAATCAGCCCCAGCATTTT
>-|TRBJ2-7|TRBV29-1|-
CSVDYAGRGDEQYF
TGCAGCGTTGACTACGCGGGCAGGGGGGACGAGCAGTACTTC
>-|TRBJ2-3|TRBV20-1|TRBD2
CSARRILAVVADTQYF
TGCAGTGCTCGGAGGATCCTAGCGGTTGTGGCAGATACGCAGTATTTT
>many|TRBJ2-7|TRBV20-1|-
CSALSETTYEQYF
TGCAGTGCTTTATCAGAGACAACCTACGAGCAGTACTTC
>-|TRBJ1-6|TRBV9|-
CASSPRGGESPLHF
TGTGCCAGCAGCCCACGCGGGGGGGAATCACCCCTCCACTTT
>-|TRBJ2-5|TRBV4-2|TRBD2
CASSLGFLAGAGETQYF
TGTGCCAGCAGCCTGGGGTTCCTAGCGGGAGCCGGGGAGACCCAGTACTTC
>many|TRBJ2-7|TRBV20-1|TRBD2
CSARGLAGIYEQYF
TGCAGTGCTAGAGGACTAGCGGGGATCTACGAGCAGTACTTC
>few|TRBJ2-1|TRBV20-1|-
CSARDPRSNEQFF
TGCAGTGCTAGAGATCCCCGAAGTAATGAGCAGTTCTTC
>few|TRBJ2-1|TRBV3-1|-
CASSQGSGTNEQFF
TGTGCCAGCAGCCAAGGTTCAGGGACCAATGAGCAGTTCTTC
>few|TRBJ2-1|TRBV15|TRBD2
CATWTSGYNEQFF
TGTGCCACCTGGACTAGCGGATACAATGAGCAGTTCTTC
>-|TRBJ1-1|TRBV30|-
CAWSVGAGMAEAFF
TGTGCCTGGAGTGTAGGGGCGGGGATGGCTGAAGCTTTCTTT
>many|TRBJ1-4|TRBV12-3/TRBV12-4|-
CASSWGNGEKLFF
TGTGCCAGCAGTTGGGGGAATGGTGAAAAACTGTTTTTT
>few|TRBJ2-1|TRBV5-1|-
CASSLALASAYNEQFF
TGCGCCAGCAGCTTGGCGCTCGCTAGCGCCTACAATGAGCAGTTCTTC
>many|TRBJ1-5|TRBV7-9|-
CASSPGLTPGGNQPQHF
TGTGCCAGCAGCCCGGGACTGACCCCGGGCGGCAATCAGCCCCAGCATTTT
>few|TRBJ2-1|TRBV6-2/TRBV6-3|TRBD2
CASSYASVVAGNVNEQFF
TGTGCCAGCAGTTACGCGTCGGTCGTAGCGGGAAATGTCAATGAGCAGTTCTTC
>-|TRBJ2-3|TRBV7-6|TRBD1
CASSRIVVRGTDTQYF
TGTGCCAGCAGCCGGATAGTGGTCAGGGGGACAGATACGCAGTATTTT
>many|TRBJ1-4|TRBV29-1|-
CSVKSLGEKLFF
TGCAGCGTTAAAAGCCTAGGCGAAAAACTGTTTTTT
>-|TRBJ2-7|TRBV6-2/TRBV6-3|-
CASSYGQTYEQYF
TGTGCCAGCAGTTACGGGCAGACCTACGAGCAGTACTTC
>few|TRBJ2-7|TRBV2|-
CASSVRGYEQYF
TGTGCCAGCAGTGTCCGGGGATACGAGCAGTACTTC
>many|TRBJ2-7|TRBV12-3/TRBV12-4|TRBD1
CASSLRQGGYEQYF
TGTGCCAGCAGTTTAAGACAGGGGGGTTACGAGCAGTACTTC
>-|TRBJ2-3|TRBV20-1|TRBD1
CSASGTGGLLGPTDTQYF
TGCAGTGCTTCCGGGACAGGGGGCCTCCTGGGGCCCACAGATACGCAGTATTTT
>many|TRBJ2-1|TRBV6-1|TRBD2
CASSNRPPGLVTYNEQFF
TGTGCCAGCAGCAACAGACCTCCGGGACTAGTAACTTACAATGAGCAGTTCTTC
>few|TRBJ2-7|TRBV14|-
CASSQSDGVRQQYF
TGTGCCAGCAGCCAATCGGACGGTGTACGACAGCAGTACTTC
>-|TRBJ2-1|TRBV7-9|-
CASSPLLGPYNEQFF
TGTGCCAGCAGCCCGCTGCTCGGACCATACAATGAGCAGTTCTTC
>few|TRBJ2-1|TRBV4-2|TRBD2
CASSPLAGLHNEQFF
TGTGCCAGCAGCCCTCTAGCGGGACTCCACAATGAGCAGTTCTTC
>many|TRBJ2-3|TRBV5-1|-
CASHGGLSTDTQYF
TGCGCCAGCCACGGGGGGCTAAGCACAGATACGCAGTATTTT
>few|TRBJ2-1|TRBV3-1|TRBD2
CASSPTSGRLEAIYNEQFF
TGTGCCAGCAGCCCTACTAGCGGGAGATTAGAAGCGATATACAATGAGCAGTTCTTC
>many|TRBJ2-6|TRBV6-2/TRBV6-3|-
CASRDDHSGANVLTF
TGTGCCAGCAGGGACGATCACTCTGGGGCCAACGTCCTGACTTTC
>many|TRBJ2-5|TRBV6-4|-
CASSRDIQETQYF
TGTGCCAGCAGTCGGGACATTCAAGAGACCCAGTACTTC
>few|TRBJ2-6|TRBV7-3|TRBD1
CASSLPIQGTGLSGANVLTF
TGTGCCAGCAGCTTACCGATACAGGGGACGGGGCTCTCTGGGGCCAACGTCCTGACTTTC
>few|TRBJ2-1|TRBV5-1|-
CASSSGAIGEQFF
TGCGCCAGCAGCTCCGGGGCAATCGGTGAGCAGTTCTTC
>few|TRBJ2-2|TRBV6-2/TRBV6-3|-
CASSYSRGVNTGELFF
TGTGCCAGCAGTTACTCTCGCGGTGTCAACACCGGGGAGCTGTTTTTT